These 28 T cell receptor beta chains were sequenced from one sample in a study of T cells in tumors after PD-1 blockade. Profiled with immunoSEQ multiplex PCR; TCRdb holds only in-frame clones, not every one. The sample holds approximately 12,000 clones; less than 65% are singletons and the top ten take around 15%. The specimen was tumor tissue, collected before anti-PD-1 treatment. The receptor set was obtained from a human donor with basal cell carcinoma.

In DNA, the CDR3 is TGTGCCAGCAGCCAAATAGGACTCAACGAGCAGTACTTC. Translated, it gives CASSQIGLNEQYF. This chain joins TRBV27 and TRBJ2-7, with D maybe TRBD2 (5 bases). Trimming removed 6 bases from V and 5 bases from J, with 14 bases in between. CDR1 and CDR2 from the germline V gene are MNHEY and SMNVEV (reference sequence). This CDR3 is 13 amino acids long.

In this sample, this clone turned up once. DNA for the CDR3: TGTGCCAGCAGCTCGGCAACAGGGCATACTGAAGCTTTCTTT. This gives the protein CASSSATGHTEAFF. The chain employs TRBV11-1 and TRBJ1-1, with D tentatively TRBD1 (6 bases). V was shortened by 4 bases and J by 5 bases, with 14 bases between the two germline ends. Germline values: CDR1 SGHAT, CDR2 FQDESV (reference sequence). The CDR3 has 14 amino acids.

The V and J genes are TRBV12-3 or TRBV12-4 and TRBJ2-3; no clear D. This CDR3 comprises 11 residues. V was clipped by 6 bases and J by 3 bases, with 4 bases between them. CDR3 sequence reads: CASSLTDTQYF. In nucleotides, the CDR3 is TGTGCCAGCAGCTTGACAGATACGCAGTATTTT.

This clone was counted a few times. This sequence joins TRBV6-5 and TRBJ2-6; weak D call: TRBD1 (5 bases). Germline-derived CDR1 and CDR2 are MNHEY and SVGAGI. This CDR3 spans 13 amino acids. The V gene lost 7 bases and the J gene lost 2 bases, with 6 bases spanning the gap. In DNA form, the CDR3 reads TGTGCCAGCACCAGGGCTGGGGCCAACGTCCTGACTTTC. Translation gives CASTRAGANVLTF.

This clone was seen more than once but under ten times. The chain couples TRBV15 to TRBJ2-5; 8 positions match TRBD2. Germline V lookup: CDR1 LNHNV, CDR2 YYDKDF (reference sequence). The CDR3 sequence is 15 residues long. V gave up 1 base and J gave up 5 bases; unmatched junction bases: 6. This CDR3 reads CATSRAGGYIETQYF. The CDR3 nucleotides read TGTGCCACCAGCAGAGCGGGAGGGTATATCGAGACCCAGTACTTC. The full variable domain, completed using reference TRBV15 and TRBJ2-5, is DAMVIQNPRYQVTQFGKPVTLSCSQTLNHNVMYWYQQKSSQAPKLLFHYYDKDFNNEADTPDNFQSRRPNTSFCFLDIRSPGLGDTAMYLCATSRAGGYIETQYFGPGTRLLVL.

The gene calls are TRBV4-3 and TRBJ2-1, with 7 bases identical to TRBD1. V was clipped by 4 bases and J by 0 bases; unmatched bases: 12. Germline CDR1 and CDR2: LGHNA and YSLEER. This CDR3 comprises 18 residues. In DNA, the CDR3 is TGCGCCAGCAGCCCCGCAAGGGACAGAGGAAGCTCCTACAATGAGCAGTTCTTC. Translation gives CASSPARDRGSSYNEQFF.

By share of the sample, this clone is medium-sized. The V and J genes are TRBV7-9 and TRBJ1-1; D is unresolved. The germline CDR1 and CDR2 sequences are SEHNR and FQNEAQ (reference sequence). The CDR3 covers 14 residues. V was cut by 1 base and J by 4 bases, with 10 bases left in between. The CDR3 nucleotides are TGTGCCAGCAGCTTAGGTGGGGAGGTCACTGAAGCTTTCTTT. Translation: CASSLGGEVTEAFF.

V gene TRBV6-1 combines with J gene TRBJ1-2; tentatively, D is TRBD1 (5 bases). The V gene's germline CDR1 is MNHNS and CDR2 SASEGT. CDR3 size: 14 residues. V was pared by 2 bases and J by 3 bases, with 10 bases between. CDR3 loop: CASSERGSYYGYTF. As DNA, the CDR3 is TGTGCCAGCAGTGAAAGGGGCAGTTACTATGGCTACACCTTC.

The chain combines TRBV19 with TRBJ2-6, with D tentatively TRBD1 (5 bases). Germline CDR1 LNHDA, CDR2 SQIVND (reference sequence). V was trimmed by 1 base and J by 0 bases, leaving 10 bases between them. This CDR3 is built from 17 residues. CDR3 protein: CASSIGRAVSGANVLTF. As DNA, the CDR3 is TGTGCCAGTAGTATAGGCAGGGCCGTCTCTGGGGCCAACGTCCTGACTTTC. Complete variable domain (other parts from reference TRBV19 and TRBJ2-6): DGGITQSPKYLFRKEGQNVTLSCEQNLNHDAMYWYRQDPGQGLRLIYYSQIVNDFQKGDIAEGYSVSREKKESFPLTVTSAQKNPTAFYLCASSIGRAVSGANVLTFGAGSRLTVL.

The rearrangement links TRBV4-3 to TRBJ2-1; no reliable D call. Trimming stripped 4 bases from V and 9 bases from J, with 13 bases between. The CDR3 runs to 13 residues. CDR1 and CDR2 from the germline V gene are LGHNA and YSLEER. CDR3 coding DNA: TGCGCCAGCAGCCTCCTGGTGAGCACTGAGCAGTTCTTC. Its protein product is CASSLLVSTEQFF.

This clone was recorded a few times. DNA of the CDR3: TGTGCCAGCAGCTTGGGGAGGGAGACGTCGAACATTCAGTACTTC. It translates to CASSLGRETSNIQYF. V and J are TRBV5-4 and TRBJ2-4, with D perhaps TRBD2 (6 bases). The CDR3 has 15 amino acids. The germline V gene encodes CDR1 SGHNT and CDR2 YYREEE (reference sequence). V dropped 0 bases and J dropped 7 bases, with 14 bases sitting between them.

This chain links TRBV5-5 with TRBJ1-5; 8 bases are shared with TRBD1. The CDR3 covers 15 residues. Germline assignment: CDR1 SGHKS and CDR2 YYEKEE (reference sequence). V lost 4 bases and J lost 6; bases outside the gene matches: 9. The CDR3 DNA reads as TGTGCCAGCAGCCGGTCAGGGGGCAACGGTCAGCCCCAGCATTTT. It codes for CASSRSGGNGQPQHF.

The chain recombines TRBV19 with TRBJ1-5; the D is unclear. The V gene lost 6 bases and the J gene lost 1 base, with 13 bases spanning the gap. The CDR3 is made up of 15 amino acids. The germline CDR1 and CDR2 sequences are LNHDA and SQIVND (reference sequence). CDR3: CASRPSETSNQPQHF. The CDR3 DNA reads as TGTGCCAGTAGGCCATCAGAAACAAGCAATCAGCCCCAGCATTTT.

The chain recombines TRBV5-4 with TRBJ1-1; possible D gene TRBD1, 5 bases. Germline V lookup: CDR1 SGHNT, CDR2 YYREEE (reference sequence). This CDR3 has 12 residues. V lost 4 bases and J 7 bases, leaving 11 bases between the germline ends. The CDR3 DNA follows: TGTGCCAGCAGCCAGGGACGGTATGAAGCTTTCTTT. It specifies CASSQGRYEAFF.

This chain links TRBV5-1 with TRBJ2-7; D is tentatively TRBD1 or TRBD2 (6 bases each). V was pared by 4 bases and J by 3 bases, with 14 bases between. The CDR3 is made up of 14 amino acids. Per the germline V gene, CDR1 is SGHRS and CDR2 is YFSETQ. The DNA for the CDR3 is TGCGCCAGCAGCAATCTAGGGGGGAACTACGAGCAGTACTTC. Translation gives CASSNLGGNYEQYF.

The chain links TRBV30 to TRBJ1-3; D is possibly TRBD1 (6 bases). Trimming removed 5 bases from V and 2 bases from J, with 10 bases in between. Germline V CDR1 and CDR2: GTSNPN, SVGIG (reference sequence). The CDR3 runs to 13 residues. The CDR3 nucleotides are TGTGCCTGGGAGGGGACAACTGGAAACACCATATATTTT. It translates to CAWEGTTGNTIYF.

This chain uses TRBV6-6 with TRBJ1-6; 8 bases agree with TRBD1. The V and J ends lost 6 bases and 8 bases, in that order; junction bases with no gene match: 6. CDR1 and CDR2 from the germline V gene are MNHNY and SVGAGI (reference sequence). The CDR3 is 14 amino acids. In DNA form, the CDR3 reads TGTGCCAGCAGCCGAGGACAGGGTTATTCACCCCTCCACTTT. It encodes CASSRGQGYSPLHF.

The rearrangement joins TRBV19 to TRBJ1-5, with a possible D match to TRBD1 (5 bases). Germline CDR1 and CDR2: LNHDA and SQIVND (reference sequence). The CDR3 runs 16 residues. V lost 7 bases and J lost 2, with 18 bases in between. CDR3 in amino acids: CASNPNQGFGNQPQHF. DNA for the CDR3: TGTGCCAGTAACCCAAACCAGGGTTTCGGCAATCAGCCCCAGCATTTT.

The chain has TRBV29-1 and TRBJ2-7; TRBD1 aligns across 7 bases. The CDR3 sequence is 13 residues long. Per germline, CDR1 SQVTM and CDR2 ANQGSEA. The junction had 7 bases not matched to a gene; V was cut back by 5 bases and J by 3 bases. The CDR3 sequence is CSVFPGQDYEQYF. The CDR3 DNA follows: TGCAGCGTTTTCCCTGGACAGGACTACGAGCAGTACTTC.

This chain joins TRBV11-3 and TRBJ1-1, with D perhaps matching TRBD1 (5 bases). Germline assignment: CDR1 SGHNT and CDR2 YENEEA. Trimming pared 1 base from V and 6 bases from J, leaving 6 bases between. The CDR3 has 12 amino acids. The CDR3 DNA reads as TGTGCCAGCAGCTTAGGCAGGGCTGAAGCTTTCTTT. Translated, it gives CASSLGRAEAFF.

By its share, this clone is medium-sized (0.01 to 0.1%). The gene calls are TRBV21-1 and TRBJ1-1. TRBV21-1 corresponds to a pseudogene. The CDR3 loop spans 8 amino acids. This CDR3 reads CASREAFF. CDR3 nucleotide sequence: TGTGCCAGCCGTGAAGCTTTCTTT.

The CDR3 bases are TGTGCCAGCAGTCCTCATAGCGGGAGACAGACCCAGTACTTC. Its protein is CASSPHSGRQTQYF. The gene calls are TRBV28 and TRBJ2-5, with TRBD2 matching over 9 bases. CDR1 is MDHEN and CDR2 is SYDVKM in the germline V gene. The CDR3 is 14 amino acids. V shed 5 bases and J 6 bases; nucleotides not matched to a gene: 7.

The rearrangement joins TRBV2 to TRBJ1-1; D not resolved. Germline CDR1 and CDR2: SNHLY and FYNNEI. With 7 bases removed from V and 2 bases from J, the gap between germline ends came to 11 bases. CDR3 size: 13 residues. CDR3 nucleotide sequence: TGTGCCAGCAAGGGTACGGTAAACACTGAAGCTTTCTTT. Protein product: CASKGTVNTEAFF.

The chain is built from TRBV6-2 or TRBV6-3 and TRBJ2-2; no clear D gene. V gave up 2 bases and J gave up 4 bases, with 14 bases separating them. Per the germline V gene, CDR1 is MNHEY and CDR2 is SVGEGT. The CDR3 totals 16 residues. CDR3 in DNA: TGTGCCAGCAGTTACCGGGCCTGGCACCTCACCGGGGAGCTGTTTTTT. It codes for CASSYRAWHLTGELFF.

V and J are TRBV11-3 and TRBJ2-1; 9 bases align to TRBD2. V lost 2 bases and J lost 7; bases outside the gene matches: 9. Germline CDR1 SGHNT, CDR2 YENEEA. The CDR3 consists of 16 residues. The DNA for the CDR3 is TGTGCCAGCAGCTTACAAATCACAGCGGGGGGTAATGAGCAGTTCTTC. Translating gives CASSLQITAGGNEQFF.

This clone was seen a handful of times. The V and J genes are TRBV11-3 and TRBJ2-7; TRBD1 is a possible D gene (6 bases). The CDR3 sequence is 16 residues long. Germline loops: CDR1 SGHNT, CDR2 YENEEA. V was cut by 5 bases and J by 2 bases, with 19 bases left in between. CDR3 nucleotide sequence: TGTGCCAGCAGCGCCCTACTGGGGGCGCGGACCTACGAGCAGTACTTC. Translation: CASSALLGARTYEQYF.

Only a few counts were recorded for this clone. The V and J genes are TRBV3-1 (or the pseudogene TRBV3-2) and TRBJ2-7; D call uncertain. V was pared by 1 base and J by 11 bases, with 9 bases between. Germline CDR1 LGHDT, CDR2 YNNKEL (reference sequence). CDR3 length equals 11 residues. The chain's CDR3 is CASSQGTLKYF. DNA of the CDR3: TGTGCCAGCAGCCAAGGGACGTTGAAGTACTTC.

In this sample, this clone turned up once. The chain uses TRBV7-2 and TRBJ1-1; maybe TRBD1 (5 bases). CDR1 is SGHTA, CDR2 FQGNSA, per germline. The V and J ends lost 5 bases and 6 bases respectively, with 16 bases between them. CDR3 length equals 14 residues. For the CDR3, the DNA is TGTGCCAGCAGCGTACAGGCGACCTCCCCTGAAGCTTTCTTT. This gives the protein CASSVQATSPEAFF.